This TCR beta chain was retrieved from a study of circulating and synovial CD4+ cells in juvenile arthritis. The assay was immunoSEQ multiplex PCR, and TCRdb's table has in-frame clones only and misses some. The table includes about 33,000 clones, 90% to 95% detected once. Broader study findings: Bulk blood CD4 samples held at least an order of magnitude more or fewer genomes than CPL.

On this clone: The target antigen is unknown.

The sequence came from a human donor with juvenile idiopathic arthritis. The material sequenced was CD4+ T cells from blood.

The CDR3 loop reads CASSLERLDLNYEQYF. The CDR3 DNA reads as TGCGCCAGCAGCTTGGAGCGGCTAGATTTAAACTACGAGCAGTACTTC. J is TRBJ2-7 and V is TRBV5-1; maybe TRBD2 (5 bases). This CDR3 is built from 16 residues. Germline V gives CDR1 SGHRS, CDR2 YFSETQ. The ends were cut back, 0 bases at V and 3 bases at J, with 16 bases in the middle.